What follows are 23 T cell receptor beta chains derived from one specimen sequenced in a study of regulatory T cells in long-lasting Graves disease. Building of the TCR beta libraries involved iRepertoire HTBI primers and Arm-PCR of CDR3 regions. TCRdb itself ran the multiplex PCR reads through MiXCR, one entry per CDR3 protein. The data show about 360,000 distinct CDR3 sequences, with around 15% seen just once and 20% to 25% held by the top ten. The time point here: newly diagnosed GD, antithyroid drugs for less than 3 months. There was RNA extracted from PBMCs, and the TCR library was made from it. The sample was also linked to a second study, of T cells in Graves' hyperthyroidism and ophthalmopathy.

The sequencing used peripheral blood mononuclear cells (PBMCs), collected at new diagnosis, from a patient treated with antithyroid drugs. All receptors come from a young woman with Graves disease.

Turning to this clonotype: A much larger clone lies a single base off, so this may be a read error. The gene calls are TRBV4-2 and TRBJ1-1, with D hard to call. Germline V gene lookup returns CDR1 LGHNA and CDR2 YNFKEQ. The CDR3 totals 15 residues. CDR3 residues: CTSSQAATSNTEAFF. As DNA, the CDR3 is TGTACCAGCAGCCAAGCTGCAACATCGAACACTGAAGCTTTCTTT.

This chain links TRBV11-2 with TRBJ2-3; D possibly corresponds to TRBD1 (6 bases). With 6 bases removed from V and 2 bases from J, the gap between germline ends came to 18 bases. From germline, CDR1 is SGHAT and CDR2 FQNNGV. The CDR3 consists of 16 residues. CDR3 loop: CASRSTGKVFTDTQYF. CDR3 nucleotides: TGTGCCAGCAGATCCACAGGGAAGGTATTCACAGATACGCAGTATTTT.

This clonotype was found a few times. J is TRBJ1-2 and V is TRBV9; weak D call: TRBD1 (5 bases). The V and J ends lost 2 bases and 4 bases respectively, with 12 bases between them. The CDR3 runs to 14 residues. CDR1 and CDR2 (germline): SGDLS, YYNGEE. In DNA form, the CDR3 reads TGTGCCAGCAGCGTGGGGGGGGATCTCTATGGCTACACCTTC. It specifies CASSVGGDLYGYTF.

The table lists this clonotype with a few counts. Mismatch with germline at one junction end may stem from a read error. This chain joins TRBV4-1 and TRBJ1-5; D is unclear. Germline values: CDR1 MGHRA, CDR2 YSYEKL. The CDR3 is 14 amino acids. CDR3 amino acids: CASSQDGREQPQHF. Written as DNA, the CDR3 is TGTGCCAGCAGCCAAGACGGCCGCGAACAGCCCCAGCATTTT.

This clonotype was detected only a few times. V gene TRBV6-2 or TRBV6-3 combines with J gene TRBJ2-4; either TRBD1 or TRBD2 may fit D (5 bases each). Trimming left V 2 bases short and J 2 bases short, with 7 bases between. This CDR3 is built from 14 residues. In germline, CDR1 is MNHEY, CDR2 SVGEGT. CDR3 region: CASSYGGTKNIQYF. The CDR3 nucleotides read TGTGCCAGCAGTTACGGGGGAACCAAAAACATTCAGTACTTC.

This clonotype showed up many times. The J gene is TRBJ2-1, the V gene TRBV30; D is unclear. The germline V gene has CDR1 GTSNPN and CDR2 SVGIG (reference sequence). The CDR3 totals 11 residues. The V gene lost 5 bases and the J gene lost 8 bases, with 10 bases spanning the gap. CDR3 sequence: CAWGKGYEQFF. The CDR3 region has the DNA TGTGCCTGGGGTAAAGGGTATGAGCAGTTCTTC.

This clonotype showed up many times. This chain connects TRBV20-1 to TRBJ2-3; D may be TRBD2 (6 bases). The CDR3 length is 14 residues. Germline loops: CDR1 DFQATT, CDR2 SNEGSKA (reference sequence). Trimming took 3 bases from V and 1 from J, leaving 11 bases between them. Written as DNA, the CDR3 is TGCAGTGCTAGGGGACTCAGAGGCACAGATACGCAGTATTTT. Translated: CSARGLRGTDTQYF.

This clonotype was seen repeatedly, ten times or more. The V gene is TRBV7-3, the J gene TRBJ2-3, with 8 nucleotides matching TRBD2. Trimming cost V 5 bases and J 4 bases; bases outside gene matches: 11. The germline CDR1 and CDR2 sequences are SGHTA and FQGTGA. The length of the CDR3 is 16 residues. CDR3 nucleotide sequence: TGTGCCAGCAGCGGGGGCGCTCTAGCGGGCTCAGATACGCAGTATTTT. This gives the protein CASSGGALAGSDTQYF.

This chain connects TRBV9 to TRBJ2-7; tentative D call: TRBD1 (6 bases). Germline CDR1 is SGDLS and CDR2 is YYNGEE. V gave up 3 bases and J gave up 5 bases, with 18 bases separating them. The CDR3 has 15 amino acids. In nucleotides, the CDR3 is TGTGCCAGCAGCGCGGAGCCAGGGGTTAACAACGAGCAGTACTTC. This encodes CASSAEPGVNNEQYF.

The CDR3 DNA sequence: TGTGCCAGCAGCCAAGAGCTAGCGGGAGGGCCGGCCACAGATACGCAGTATTTT. Its translation is CASSQELAGGPATDTQYF. This chain connects TRBV4-2 to TRBJ2-3; 12 nucleotides line up with TRBD2. V lost 0 bases, J lost 2 bases, and 6 bases stayed unmatched. The CDR3 is made up of 18 amino acids. Germline V lookup: CDR1 LGHNA, CDR2 YNFKEQ.

The chain recombines TRBV7-9 with TRBJ2-7; the D gene is possibly TRBD2 (6 bases). Germline V gene data show CDR1 as SEHNR and CDR2 as FQNEAQ (reference sequence). This CDR3 is 15 amino acids long. The V and J ends lost 5 bases and 2 bases respectively, with 16 bases between them. The CDR3 DNA is TGTGCCAGCAGCCTGCGACTGGAGGGAGCCTACGAGCAGTACTTC. Translation: CASSLRLEGAYEQYF.

This clonotype showed up many times. One junction end disagrees with the germline gene, perhaps due to a read error. The chain is built from TRBV5-1 and TRBJ2-2; the D gene is possibly TRBD2 (6 bases). The germline gives CDR1 SGHRS, CDR2 YFSETQ. This CDR3 region has 11 residues. The CDR3, as DNA: TGTGCCAGCATCGGGGGCGGGGAGCTGTTTTTT. The encoded protein is CASIGGGELFF.

Remarks on this clonotype: This clone may be a read error of a much larger clone one base away. Because the CDR3's place on the DNA is in doubt, the DNA is left out and the CDR3 is given as listed by TCRdb. The chain joins TRBV12-5 to TRBJ2-3; no check of the table's D call, TRBD1, against the DNA was made. The CDR3 has 14 residues if both end residues are counted. Germline loops: CDR1 LGHNT, CDR2 FRNRAP. CDR3 loop: CASGWGTGSDTQCF.

This clonotype has just a few counts. This chain joins TRBV9 and TRBJ2-1, with D possibly being TRBD1 or TRBD2 (6 bases each). The CDR3 has 16 residues. Between the trimmed V and J ends, which lost 2 bases and 1 base, there was a span of 13 bases. Germline loops: CDR1 SGDLS, CDR2 YYNGEE. The CDR3 bases are TGTGCCAGCAGCGTGGGCACAGGGACTTCCTACAATGAGCAGTTCTTC. Translating it yields CASSVGTGTSYNEQFF.

This clonotype was detected a few times. The CDR3 protein is CASSYGAGAPYEQYF. The DNA for the CDR3 is TGCGCCAGCAGCTACGGAGCAGGAGCCCCCTACGAGCAGTACTTC. The rearrangement joins TRBV5-1 to TRBJ2-7; the D is unclear. Germline CDR1 SGHRS, CDR2 YFSETQ. V was trimmed by 3 bases and J by 2 bases, leaving 15 bases between them. The CDR3 spans 15 residues.

This clonotype was picked up a small number of times. A much larger clone lies a single base off, so this may be a read error. The V call is TRBV11-2, the J call TRBJ2-4, with D maybe TRBD2 (7 bases). The CDR3 consists of 17 residues. V lost 1 base and J lost 5, with 18 bases in between. CDR1 and CDR2 from the germline V gene are SGHAT and FQNNGV. The CDR3 protein is CASSLAGRWGGQNIQYF. The CDR3, as DNA: TGTGCCAGCAGCTTAGCTGGTAGGTGGGGGGGCCAAAACATTCAGTACTTC.

This clonotype was picked up many times. This rearrangement joins TRBV12-3 or TRBV12-4 to TRBJ1-4; 7 bases match TRBD1. Trimming took 5 bases from V and 10 from J; bases not matched to a gene: 13. The CDR3 totals 15 residues. CDR3 bases: TGTGCCAGCAGTCCATACGACAGGGAGGTGGGAAAACTGTTTTTT. This gives the protein CASSPYDREVGKLFF.

This clonotype was found many times. The chain recombines TRBV20-1 with TRBJ1-5; perhaps TRBD1 as D (5 bases). CDR1 and CDR2 from the germline V gene are DFQATT and SNEGSKA (reference sequence). This CDR3 has 14 residues. V was clipped by 2 bases and J by 2 bases, with 10 bases between them. The CDR3 loop reads CSARSGGGNQPQHF. CDR3 DNA: TGCAGTGCTAGATCCGGGGGAGGCAATCAGCCCCAGCATTTT.

This clonotype occurred a few times. The rearrangement links TRBV19 to TRBJ1-5; maybe TRBD1 (5 bases). Germline V CDR1 and CDR2: LNHDA, SQIVND (reference sequence). V was shortened by 6 bases and J by 6 bases, with 12 bases between the two germline ends. This CDR3 contains 13 residues. In nucleotides, the CDR3 is TGTGCCAGTAGCCAGGGAGCCCGTCAGCCCCAGCATTTT. Protein product: CASSQGARQPQHF.

Ten or more counts support this clonotype. The V and J genes are TRBV7-3 and TRBJ2-1; TRBD2 agrees at 8 bases. Germline trimming cut 5 bases from V and 2 bases from J; bases unmatched to any gene: 11. The CDR3 is 17 amino acids. CDR1 is SGHTA, CDR2 FQGTGA, per germline. The CDR3 DNA reads TGTGCCAGCAGCCCCCAGATGAGCGGGAGAGCCTACAATGAGCAGTTCTTC. Residues: CASSPQMSGRAYNEQFF.

Comments on this clonotype: A much more abundant neighbour one base away suggests this may be a read error. The gene calls are TRBV27 and TRBJ2-7; a possible D gene is TRBD2 (6 bases). CDR3 length: 13 residues. CDR1 is MNHEY and CDR2 is SMNVEV in the germline V gene (reference sequence). In DNA form, the CDR3 reads TGTACCAGCAGCCCCCGGGGGTGGTACGAGCAGTACTTC. Its translation: CTSSPRGWYEQYF.

This clonotype was detected many times. The chain couples TRBV28 to TRBJ1-2; TRBD1 matches at 7 bases. V dropped 6 bases and J dropped 2; count of bases not matched to a gene: 9. From germline, CDR1 is MDHEN and CDR2 SYDVKM. The CDR3 has 15 amino acids. The CDR3 region is CASRVTGESNYGYTF. CDR3 DNA: TGTGCCAGCAGAGTAACAGGGGAGTCCAACTATGGCTACACCTTC.

In its sample, this clonotype was seen many times. V and J are TRBV7-8 and TRBJ1-5; TRBD1 might be the D (6 bases). The CDR3 has 16 amino acids. Germline V CDR1 and CDR2: SGHVS, FQNEAQ. Trimming stripped 5 bases from V and 1 base from J, with 15 bases between. The CDR3 region is CASSPRGGASNQPQHF. CDR3 coding DNA: TGTGCCAGCAGCCCGCGTGGGGGGGCAAGCAATCAGCCCCAGCATTTT.